This T cell receptor beta chain derives from a study of shared clonotypes between healthy human individuals. Study in general: Every donor yielded three CD4 naive, three CD4 memory, two CD8 naive and one CD8 memory plate.

CD8 memory combined CD45RO+ cells with CCR7-negative CD45RA+ TemRA cells. Repertoires were generated with immunoSEQ multiplex PCR, while TCRdb's copy carries only in-frame clones and drops some. The profile shows under 350,000 clones, over 75% of them singletons. This TCR came from a man aged 18 to 30 in good health. Source material: memory CD8+ T cells sorted from blood. Subset: CD45RO+ cells pooled with CCR7-negative TemRA cells.

CDR3 in DNA: TGTGCCAGCAGTTTTCGCCTTCAGCCCCAGCATTTT. Its protein product is CASSFRLQPQHF. The V and J genes are TRBV28 and TRBJ1-5; D gene ambiguous. Trimming removed 3 bases from V and 6 bases from J, with 6 bases in between. The CDR3 length is 12 residues. Looked up from germline, CDR1 is MDHEN and CDR2 is SYDVKM.